These 13 T cell receptor beta chains were sequenced from one sample in a study of T cell repertoires in cytomegalovirus infection. Each CDR3 protein is one row after TCRdb ran MiXCR on the reads. The repertoire holds around 330,000 distinct CDR3 sequences, with roughly 15% as singletons. The sequencing input was PBMCs. All receptors derive from a human donor in good health (CMV status not recorded). Some clones in this sample may be carry-over from other donors' samples.

The V gene is TRBV6-6, the J gene TRBJ2-5, with D perhaps TRBD1 (6 bases). Germline CDR1 and CDR2: MNHNY and SVGAGI (reference sequence). The CDR3 sequence is 15 residues long. Trimming cost V 7 bases and J 5 bases, with 20 bases left between them. CDR3 protein: CASTQREGGEETQYF. The CDR3 region has the DNA TGTGCCAGCACCCAAAGGGAAGGGGGAGAGGAGACCCAGTACTTC.

This clonotype showed up just a few times. The chain couples TRBV6-2 or TRBV6-3 to TRBJ1-5, with D possibly being TRBD1 (6 bases). Looked up from germline, CDR1 is MNHEY and CDR2 is SVGEGT. The V gene lost 3 bases and the J gene lost 3 bases, with 12 bases spanning the gap. The CDR3 sequence is 15 residues long. The CDR3: CASSYHRALNQPQHF. CDR3 nucleotide sequence: TGTGCCAGCAGTTATCACAGGGCCCTCAATCAGCCCCAGCATTTT.

This clonotype was observed many times. V is TRBV28 and J is TRBJ1-4, with D possibly being TRBD1 (5 bases). CDR1 is MDHEN and CDR2 is SYDVKM in the germline V gene. This CDR3 comprises 14 residues. With 6 bases removed from V and 8 bases from J, the gap between germline ends came to 16 bases. CDR3 sequence: CASSGALSGEKLFF. The DNA of the CDR3 is TGTGCCAGCAGCGGGGCCCTTAGCGGGGAAAAACTGTTTTTT.

Ten or more counts support this clonotype. This chain links TRBV7-6 with TRBJ1-4; TRBD1 is a possible D gene (5 bases). Germline V lookup: CDR1 SGHVS, CDR2 FNYEAQ. Trimming shortened V by 5 bases and J by 2 bases, and 9 bases separated the two germline ends. The CDR3 is 14 residues long. CDR3 loop: CASSTGPTNEKLFF. CDR3 sequence (DNA): TGTGCCAGCAGCACGGGACCGACTAATGAAAAACTGTTTTTT.

The sample holds many counts of this clonotype. The chain recombines TRBV7-2 with TRBJ2-5; D may match TRBD1 or TRBD2 (6 bases each). This CDR3 is 16 amino acids long. V was trimmed by 1 base and J by 5 bases, leaving 17 bases between them. The germline CDR1 and CDR2 sequences are SGHTA and FQGNSA. The DNA for the CDR3 is TGTGCCAGCAGCTTAGGGCTGGACTACCAGGGGGAGACCCAGTACTTC. This gives the protein CASSLGLDYQGETQYF.

This clonotype came up a few times. The V call is TRBV6-6, the J call TRBJ2-7; 9 nucleotides agree with TRBD1. V was pared by 5 bases and J by 3 bases, with 8 bases of the junction left unmatched. The CDR3 consists of 15 residues. CDR1 is MNHNY and CDR2 is SVGAGI in the germline V gene (reference sequence). CDR3 in amino acids: CASSPKGTGSYEQYF. The CDR3 bases are TGTGCCAGCAGTCCGAAGGGGACAGGGAGCTACGAGCAGTACTTC.

V and J are TRBV20-1 and TRBJ2-7; perhaps D is TRBD1 or TRBD2 (5 bases each). Per germline, CDR1 DFQATT and CDR2 SNEGSKA (reference sequence). V was clipped by 4 bases and J by 0 bases, with 13 bases between them. This CDR3 region has 14 residues. The CDR3 is CSATGPGTSYEQYF. CDR3 nucleotides: TGCAGTGCTACCGGACCCGGGACCTCCTACGAGCAGTACTTC.

The CDR3 nucleotides are TGTGCCAGCTCCTTCGCGGGGGGTGGGGGCGACGCCACAGATACGCAGTATTTT. Its protein product is CASSFAGGGGDATDTQYF. J is TRBJ2-3 and V is TRBV7-6, with 8 positions matching TRBD2. Per the germline V gene, CDR1 is SGHVS and CDR2 is FNYEAQ. The CDR3 is 18 residues long. V lost 8 bases, J lost 2 bases, and 18 bases stayed unmatched.

This clonotype came up a few times. The chain recombines TRBV7-6 with TRBJ1-4; D is unclear. Per germline, CDR1 SGHVS and CDR2 FNYEAQ. This CDR3 has 13 residues. Trimming removed 8 bases from V and 3 bases from J, with 10 bases in between. This CDR3 is CASRPEPNEKLFF. CDR3 sequence (DNA): TGTGCCAGCCGGCCGGAACCTAATGAAAAACTGTTTTTT.

The rearrangement joins TRBV20-1 to TRBJ2-7; D remains unclear. The CDR3 is 14 residues long. V was shortened by 0 bases and J by 3 bases, with 12 bases between the two germline ends. The germline CDR1 and CDR2 sequences are DFQATT and SNEGSKA (reference sequence). As DNA, the CDR3 is TGCAGTGCTAGAGATCGTGGCAGCGTCTACGAGCAGTACTTC. This translates into CSARDRGSVYEQYF.

This clonotype was detected ten times or more. The chain's CDR3 is CSVGGTVASGNTIYF. Here the CDR3 DNA reads TGCAGCGTTGGCGGGACAGTAGCCTCTGGAAACACCATATATTTT. The chain recombines TRBV29-1 with TRBJ1-3; TRBD1 matches 7 bases. The V gene end was trimmed by 4 bases and the J gene end by 0 bases; junction bases not matched to a gene: 6. Germline V gives CDR1 SQVTM, CDR2 ANQGSEA. The CDR3 loop spans 15 amino acids.

This clonotype has just a few counts. The chain combines TRBV15 with TRBJ2-1, with 9 bases fitting TRBD2. The J segment lost 12 bases and the V segment lost 0 bases, leaving 12 bases of the junction unmatched. The CDR3 is 16 residues long. Germline loops: CDR1 LNHNV, CDR2 YYDKDF (reference sequence). CDR3 coding DNA: TGTGCCACCAGCAGAGATATTGGGATAGCGGGGGCAGCGCAGTTCTTC. Residues: CATSRDIGIAGAAQFF.

The J gene is TRBJ1-1, the V gene TRBV7-9; no firm D call. V was cut by 5 bases and J by 4 bases, with 8 bases left in between. Looked up from germline, CDR1 is SEHNR and CDR2 is FQNEAQ (reference sequence). The CDR3 is made up of 12 amino acids. The CDR3 protein is CASSEGGTEAFF. The CDR3 DNA is TGTGCCAGCAGCGAGGGTGGCACTGAAGCTTTCTTT.